The clone carrying this T cell receptor beta chain counts as medium-sized. Its antigen is still unknown. The genes and germline here are from mouse. The read finishes 4 residues shy of the CDR3 end, and the germline J gene is used to complete it. These data are taken from a study of CD8+ T cells in alopecia areata. Study at large: Graft recipients were roughly 7-11-week-old female C3H/HeJ mice, and donor skin originated from roughly 6-13-month-old C3H/HeJ mice with spontaneous alopecia. Study-wide findings and caveats: Higher clonality was seen in lesional scalp than in normal scalp, especially in alopecia totalis/universalis.

Reverse transcription of extracted RNA yielded cDNA, which provided the sequencing template. TCRdb's copy holds only in-frame clones and misses some; the assay was immunoSEQ multiplex PCR. The data show around 6,300 clones, none appearing only once, with over 25% held by the ten largest. This CDR3 is 15 amino acids long. V trimming: 4 bases; J trimming: 0 bases; junction bases outside the gene matches: 2. CDR1 is NSQYPW, CDR2 LRSPGD, per germline (reference sequence). As for time point: mouse skin 6 weeks after grafting, around onset of hair loss. Mice receiving grafts had skin biopsied at grafting and 3 and 6 weeks afterward.

The sequence came from a C3H/HeJ mouse with alopecia areata. For this mouse line, the MHC haplotype is H2-k. The sequences come from skin, collected at week 6. The rearrangement joins TRBV1 to TRBJ2-1; the match to TRBD2 covers 8 bases. CDR3 region: CTCSGTGNNYAEQFF. Incomplete CDR3 DNA: TGCACCTGCAGTGGGACTGGGAATAACTATGCT.